Listed here is a single T cell receptor beta chain. Its matching antigen is unknown. The data were taken from a study of graft-versus-host responses after intestinal transplantation. Study-level information: Transplant recipients had multivisceral, liver-intestinal, or isolated intestinal grafts. Findings and limits, study-wide: Early post-transplant HvG declines showed an association with peak circulating GvH clone levels. GvH clones occurred in recipient marrow; some first appeared in ileum or blood.

The CDR3 is 17 amino acids. CDR1 is MNHNS, CDR2 SASEGT, per germline. Trimming stripped 3 bases from V and 4 bases from J, with 19 bases between. The assay was immunoSEQ multiplex PCR, and TCRdb's table has in-frame clones only and misses some. Of roughly 70,000 clones in the sample, roughly 89% were seen once. The V call is TRBV6-1, the J call TRBJ2-1, with D unclear. Sequenced here: bone marrow, sampled less than 750 days after intestinal transplantation. This receptor was taken from a human patient who received an intestinal transplant, so some T cells may come from the graft donor. The CDR3 is CASSDFYGPTAYNEQFF. As DNA, the CDR3 is TGTGCCAGCAGTGATTTTTACGGACCTACTGCGTACAATGAGCAGTTCTTC.